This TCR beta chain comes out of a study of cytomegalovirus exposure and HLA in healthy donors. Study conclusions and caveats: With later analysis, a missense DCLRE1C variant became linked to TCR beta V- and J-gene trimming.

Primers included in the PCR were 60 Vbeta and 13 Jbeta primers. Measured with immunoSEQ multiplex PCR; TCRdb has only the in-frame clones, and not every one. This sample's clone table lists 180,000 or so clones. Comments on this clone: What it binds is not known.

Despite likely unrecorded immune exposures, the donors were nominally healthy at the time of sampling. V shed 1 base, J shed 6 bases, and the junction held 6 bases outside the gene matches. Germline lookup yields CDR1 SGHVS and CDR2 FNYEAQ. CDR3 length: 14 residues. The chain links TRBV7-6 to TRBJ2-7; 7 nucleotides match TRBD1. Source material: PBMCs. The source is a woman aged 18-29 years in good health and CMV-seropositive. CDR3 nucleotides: TGTGCCAGCAGCTTAGGAGGGGGCTCTGGCGAGCAGTACTTC. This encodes CASSLGGGSGEQYF. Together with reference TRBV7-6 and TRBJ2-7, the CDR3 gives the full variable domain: GAGVSQSPRYKVTKRGQDVALRCDPISGHVSLYWYRQALGQGPEFLTYFNYEAQQDKSGLPNDRFSAERPEGSISTLTIQRTEQRDSAMYRCASSLGGGSGEQYFGPGTRLTVT.